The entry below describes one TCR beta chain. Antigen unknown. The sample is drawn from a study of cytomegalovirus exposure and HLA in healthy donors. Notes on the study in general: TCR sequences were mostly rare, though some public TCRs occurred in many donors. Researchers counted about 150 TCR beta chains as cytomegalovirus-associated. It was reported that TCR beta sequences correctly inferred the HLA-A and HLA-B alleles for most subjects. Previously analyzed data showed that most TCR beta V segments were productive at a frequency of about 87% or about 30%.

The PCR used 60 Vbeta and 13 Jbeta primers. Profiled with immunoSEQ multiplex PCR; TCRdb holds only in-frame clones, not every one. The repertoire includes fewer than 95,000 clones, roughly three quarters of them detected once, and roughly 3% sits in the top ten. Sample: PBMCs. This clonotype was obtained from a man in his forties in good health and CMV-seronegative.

CDR3 residues: CASSLRGNYGYTF. The CDR3 DNA follows: TGTGCCAGCAGCTTACGGGGGAACTATGGCTACACCTTC. The rearrangement uses TRBV5-4 and TRBJ1-2; D may be TRBD1 (5 bases). Deletions cut 2 bases from V and 2 bases from J, with 7 bases between. Germline CDR1 and CDR2: SGHNT and YYREEE (reference sequence). The CDR3 contains 13 residues.